This record concerns one T cell receptor beta chain sequence. The data derive from a study of cytomegalovirus exposure and HLA in healthy donors. The PCR contained 60 Vbeta and 13 Jbeta primers. Clones were read by immunoSEQ multiplex PCR, and TCRdb kept only the in-frame ones, dropping some. Among under 200,000 clones listed, 75% to 90% were seen once. The specimen was PBMCs. The receptor was isolated from a girl aged 2 to 10 in good health and CMV-seropositive.

CDR3 in DNA: TGTGCCTGGGCGGACAGGGTTCCCCTCTATGGCTACACCTTC. Its translation: CAWADRVPLYGYTF. The chain carries TRBV30 and TRBJ1-2; 8 bases agree with TRBD1. V lost 5 bases to trimming and J lost 4 bases; unmatched junction nucleotides: 9. The length of the CDR3 is 14 residues. Germline loops: CDR1 GTSNPN, CDR2 SVGIG (reference sequence).